This is a list of T cell receptor beta chains from one sample in a study of blood T cell repertoires in COVID-19. Assay: immunoSEQ multiplex PCR; the TCRdb copy retains only in-frame clones and omits some. Of 160,000 or so clones listed, over 75% are singletons. What was sequenced was PBMCs or T cells enriched from blood (not recorded which). These receptors were obtained from a woman in her forties or fifties who had recovered from COVID-19. CDR3s include the opening cysteine and the closing phenylalanine or tryptophan. A D gene is named only where the DNA matches it firmly. Where a row states a size, it is once, few, many or the class of an expanded clone; other rows omit it.

>TRBV18|.|.|TRBJ1-1
CASSPSVNHQNTEAFF
TGTGCCAGCTCCCCCTCAGTGAACCACCAGAACACTGAAGCTTTCTTT
>TRBV13|TRBD1|.|TRBJ1-2
CASSDLLGTANYGYTF
TGTGCCAGCAGCGACCTCCTAGGGACAGCTAACTATGGCTACACCTTC
>TRBV19|.|once|TRBJ2-7
CASAIGGSYEQYF
TGTGCCAGCGCGATCGGAGGCTCCTACGAGCAGTACTTC
>TRBV9|TRBD2|.|TRBJ2-1
CASNRVTSGVNEQFF
TGTGCCAGCAACAGAGTGACTAGCGGGGTGAATGAGCAGTTCTTC
>TRBV11-2|.|.|TRBJ2-7
CASSREGVYEQYF
TGTGCCAGCAGCCGAGAAGGGGTGTACGAGCAGTACTTC
>TRBV15|.|.|TRBJ2-7
CATSRLRGGGEVYEQYF
TGTGCCACCAGCAGGCTGCGGGGCGGCGGGGAGGTATACGAGCAGTACTTC
>TRBV6-5|TRBD1|.|TRBJ1-1
CASSRDSSMNTEAFF
TGTGCCAGCAGTAGGGACAGTAGCATGAACACTGAAGCTTTCTTT
>TRBV9|TRBD2|.|TRBJ2-3
CASSVGGSGGASTDTQYF
TGTGCCAGCAGCGTAGGCGGTAGCGGGGGGGCTAGCACAGATACGCAGTATTTT
>TRBV5-1|TRBD1|few|TRBJ1-2
CASSLGGTGGFYGYTF
TGCGCCAGCAGCTTGGGTGGGACAGGAGGATTCTATGGCTACACCTTC
>TRBV7-2|.|.|TRBJ1-5
CASSLEGGRSNQPQHF
TGTGCCAGCAGCTTAGAGGGAGGGAGAAGCAATCAGCCCCAGCATTTT
>TRBV9|TRBD1|.|TRBJ1-2
CASSAPLRGRAYGYTF
TGTGCCAGCAGCGCACCTCTCAGGGGGCGCGCCTATGGCTACACCTTC
>TRBV7-2|.|.|TRBJ1-2
CASSQWRGSDGYTF
TGTGCCAGCAGCCAATGGAGGGGAAGCGATGGCTACACCTTC
>TRBV6-2/TRBV6-3|.|few|TRBJ1-6
CASSYRGKRSPLHF
TGTGCCAGCAGTTACCGGGGGAAGAGATCACCCCTCCACTTT
>TRBV23-1|.|.|TRBJ1-5
CASSQSRGGSNQPQHF
TGCGCCAGCAGTCAATCGCGGGGGGGTAGCAATCAGCCCCAGCATTTT
>TRBV14|.|.|TRBJ1-1
CASSQDQAENTEAFF
TGTGCCAGCAGCCAAGACCAGGCCGAGAACACTGAAGCTTTCTTT
>TRBV7-9|TRBD1|.|TRBJ1-1
CASSARRQGARTEAFF
TGTGCCAGCAGCGCGAGGCGACAGGGGGCTAGGACTGAAGCTTTCTTT
>TRBV27|.|.|TRBJ2-7
CASSLDITYEQYF
TGTGCCAGCAGTTTGGACATTACCTACGAGCAGTACTTC
>TRBV6-1|TRBD1|.|TRBJ2-3
CASKASQGVGDTQYF
TGTGCCAGCAAAGCGAGTCAGGGGGTTGGAGATACGCAGTATTTT
>TRBV2|.|.|TRBJ2-2
CASKAGSGELFF
TGTGCCAGCAAGGCGGGGTCCGGGGAGCTGTTTTTT
>TRBV3-1/TRBV3-2|TRBD1|.|TRBJ1-2
CASSQPHPTGERDYGYTF
TGTGCCAGCAGCCAGCCACATCCGACAGGGGAGAGGGACTATGGCTACACCTTC
>TRBV5-4|TRBD1|.|TRBJ2-5
CASSLGQGARETQYF
TGTGCCAGCAGCTTGGGACAGGGGGCAAGAGAGACCCAGTACTTC